These 4 T cell receptor beta chains came from one sample sequenced in a study of spatial heterogeneity in lung cancer. In TCRdb, the 5' RACE reads were re-called with MiXCR into one record per CDR3 protein. The sample contains some 12,000 distinct CDR3 sequences, 6.2% of which appear only once. The time point here: sample taken at primary tumor resection. Whole RNA obtained from tumor, nontumor lung or frozen PBMC underwent sequencing without sorting. Source: normal lung tissue next to the tumor, taken at surgery. The source of these receptors is a male donor with early-stage non-small cell lung cancer.

This clonotype was seen at least ten times. This beta chain came through as a stray read in a library set up for alpha chains, and its size says little. This chain uses TRBV5-6 with TRBJ2-2; D may be TRBD2 (6 bases). The V end lost 2 bases, the J end lost 5 bases, and 13 bases lay between the germline ends. This CDR3 comprises 15 residues. Looked up from germline, CDR1 is SGHDT and CDR2 is YYEEEE. The CDR3 nucleotides read TGTGCCAGCAGCTTCGGGGGAGGTGAGACCGGGGAGCTGTTTTTT. It specifies CASSFGGGETGELFF.

This clonotype was picked up a small number of times. In a library made to pick up alpha chains, this beta chain is a stray read with a size that means little. This chain connects TRBV5-1 to TRBJ1-1, with a tentative D call TRBD1 (5 bases). Germline V gene sequence: CDR1 SGHRS, CDR2 YFSETQ. V was trimmed by 4 bases and J by 4 bases, leaving 20 bases between them. The CDR3 has 16 residues. The CDR3 reads CASSTGAGGASTEAFF. The CDR3 nucleotides read TGCGCCAGCAGCACCGGAGCGGGGGGTGCGAGCACTGAAGCTTTCTTT.

About this clonotype: Since the library was made to target alpha chains, this beta chain is a stray read and its abundance is not meaningful. The rearrangement links TRBV29-1 to TRBJ2-3; unclear D gene. V was cut by 4 bases and J by 0 bases, with 11 bases left in between. Germline V gene data show CDR1 as SQVTM and CDR2 as ANQGSEA. This CDR3 is 14 amino acids long. CDR3 sequence reads: CSVVERGSTDTQYF. CDR3 coding DNA: TGCAGCGTTGTAGAGCGAGGTAGCACAGATACGCAGTATTTT.

In regard to this clonotype: As an off-target read in a library built for alpha chains, this beta chain has a frequency of little significance. The chain uses TRBV6-2 or TRBV6-3 and TRBJ2-5; TRBD1 might be the D (5 bases). V lost 8 bases and J 0 bases, leaving 10 bases between the germline ends. The germline CDR1 and CDR2 sequences are MNHEY and SVGEGT. The CDR3 has 13 residues. The DNA for the CDR3 is TGTGCCAGCGAACAGGCGTACCAAGAGACCCAGTACTTC. This gives the protein CASEQAYQETQYF.